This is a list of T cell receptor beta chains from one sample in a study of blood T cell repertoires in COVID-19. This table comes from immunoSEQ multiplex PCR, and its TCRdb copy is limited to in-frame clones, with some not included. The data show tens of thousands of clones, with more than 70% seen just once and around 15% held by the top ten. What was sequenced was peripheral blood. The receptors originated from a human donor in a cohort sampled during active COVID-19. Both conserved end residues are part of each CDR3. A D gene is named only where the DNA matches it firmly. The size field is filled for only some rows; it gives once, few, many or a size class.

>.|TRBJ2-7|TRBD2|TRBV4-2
CASSPELAGRTYEQYF
TGTGCCAGCAGCCCGGAACTAGCGGGACGTACCTACGAGCAGTACTTC
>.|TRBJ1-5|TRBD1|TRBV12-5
CASGLDRVGTGNQPQHF
TGTGCTAGTGGTTTAGACAGGGTGGGGACGGGCAATCAGCCCCAGCATTTT
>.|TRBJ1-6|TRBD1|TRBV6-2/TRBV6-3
CASTPDRGFFSPLHF
TGTGCCAGCACCCCGGACAGGGGCTTTTTTTCACCCCTCCACTTT
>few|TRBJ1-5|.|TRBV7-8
CASSLEGDSNQPQHF
TGTGCCAGCAGCTTAGAGGGGGATAGCAATCAGCCCCAGCATTTT
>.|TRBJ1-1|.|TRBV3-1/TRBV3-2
CASSQVHRKNTEAFF
TGTGCCAGCAGCCAAGTTCACAGGAAGAACACTGAAGCTTTCTTT
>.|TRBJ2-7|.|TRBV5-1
CASSFQASSYEQYF
TGCGCCAGCAGCTTTCAGGCGAGCTCCTACGAGCAGTACTTC
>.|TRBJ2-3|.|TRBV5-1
CASSGRTSTDTQYF
TGCGCCAGCAGCGGGAGGACTAGCACAGATACGCAGTATTTT
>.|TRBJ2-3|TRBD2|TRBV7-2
CASSLALAGADTQYF
TGTGCCAGCAGCTTAGCGTTAGCGGGAGCAGATACGCAGTATTTT
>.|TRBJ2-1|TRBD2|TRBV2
CASSEALASGSEAQFF
TGTGCCAGCAGTGAAGCGCTGGCTAGCGGGAGTGAAGCGCAGTTCTTC
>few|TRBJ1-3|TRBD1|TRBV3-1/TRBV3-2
CASSRQTGAGNTIYF
TGTGCCAGCAGCCGCCAAACAGGGGCAGGAAACACCATATATTTT
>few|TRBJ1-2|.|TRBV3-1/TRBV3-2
CASSQDQNYGYTF
TGTGCCAGCAGCCAAGATCAGAACTATGGCTACACCTTC
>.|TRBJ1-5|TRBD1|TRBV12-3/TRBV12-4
CASSGTGNMAQHF
TGTGCCAGCAGTGGGACAGGGAATATGGCCCAGCATTTT
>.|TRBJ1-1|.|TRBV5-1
CASGEQGVATEAFF
TGCGCCAGCGGCGAACAGGGCGTTGCGACTGAAGCTTTCTTT
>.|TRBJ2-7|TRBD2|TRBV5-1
CASSSGLAIYEQYF
TGCGCCAGCAGCTCGGGACTAGCGATTTACGAGCAGTACTTC
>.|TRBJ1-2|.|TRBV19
CASSIGTGQRGYTF
TGTGCCAGTAGTATAGGAACAGGGCAACGCGGCTACACCTTC
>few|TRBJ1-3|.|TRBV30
CAWSVREGSGNTIYF
TGTGCCTGGAGTGTACGGGAAGGGTCTGGAAACACCATATATTTT
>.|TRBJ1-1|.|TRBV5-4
CATLRRGDTEAFF
TGTGCCACCTTGAGACGGGGGGACACTGAAGCTTTCTTT
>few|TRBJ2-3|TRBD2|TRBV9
CASSSGTSGGFGTDTQYF
TGTGCCAGCAGCTCTGGGACTAGCGGGGGTTTCGGCACAGATACGCAGTATTTT
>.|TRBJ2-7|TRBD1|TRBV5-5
CASSRPPRGIYEQYF
TGTGCCAGCAGCCGCCCCCCCAGGGGGATCTACGAGCAGTACTTC
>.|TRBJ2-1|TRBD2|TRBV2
CASRTGLAGINEQFF
TGTGCCAGCAGGACGGGACTAGCGGGAATCAATGAGCAGTTCTTC
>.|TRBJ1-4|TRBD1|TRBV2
CASSSGQGINEKLFF
TGTGCCAGCAGTTCGGGACAGGGGATCAATGAAAAACTGTTTTTT
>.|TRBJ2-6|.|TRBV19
CASSAGGWANVLTF
TGTGCCAGTAGTGCAGGAGGATGGGCCAACGTCCTGACTTTC
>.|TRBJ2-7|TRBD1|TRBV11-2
CASSWGTGTIYEQYF
TGTGCCAGCAGCTGGGGGACAGGGACCATCTACGAGCAGTACTTC
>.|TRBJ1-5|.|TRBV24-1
CATSQANGNQPQHF
TGTGCCACCAGTCAGGCTAATGGAAATCAGCCCCAGCATTTT
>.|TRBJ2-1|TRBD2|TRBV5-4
CASSLAAGAYNEQFF
TGTGCCAGCAGCTTGGCAGCGGGAGCCTACAATGAGCAGTTCTTC
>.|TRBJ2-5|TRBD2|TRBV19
CASSKVTSGQETQYF
TGTGCCAGTAGTAAGGTGACTAGCGGACAAGAGACCCAGTACTTC
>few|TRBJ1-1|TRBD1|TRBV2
CASSYDVQTGVAAFF
TGTGCCAGCAGTTACGACGTCCAAACAGGGGTCGCAGCTTTCTTT
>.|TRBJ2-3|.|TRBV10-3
CAIRPGQGIPSGETDTQYF
TGTGCCATCAGACCGGGACAGGGAATACCTAGCGGGGAGACAGATACGCAGTATTTT
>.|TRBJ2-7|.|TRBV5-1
CASSLLFPTESSYEQYF
TGCGCCAGCAGCTTGTTATTCCCGACAGAGAGCTCCTACGAGCAGTACTTC
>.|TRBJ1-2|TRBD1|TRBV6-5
CASSTFRGVNYGYTF
TGTGCCAGCAGTACGTTCAGGGGGGTTAACTATGGCTACACCTTC
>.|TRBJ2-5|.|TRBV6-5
CASSQGETQYF
TGTGCCAGCAGCCAGGGGGAGACCCAGTACTTC
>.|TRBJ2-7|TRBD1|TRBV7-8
CASSYGQAYEQYF
TGTGCCAGCAGCTACGGACAGGCCTACGAGCAGTACTTC
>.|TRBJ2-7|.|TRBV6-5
CASSSTRSYEQYF
TGTGCCAGCAGCTCAACACGTTCCTACGAGCAGTACTTC
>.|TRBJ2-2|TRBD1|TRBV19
CASRTGRGQAGELFF
TGTGCCAGTAGGACGGGTCGGGGACAGGCTGGGGAGCTGTTTTTT
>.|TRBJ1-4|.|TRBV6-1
CASSEGVRGVNEKLFF
TGTGCCAGCAGTGAAGGGGTCCGAGGAGTAAATGAAAAACTGTTTTTT
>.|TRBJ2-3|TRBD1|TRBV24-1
CATSDPSGQGGTDTQYF
TGTGCCACCAGTGATCCGTCGGGACAGGGTGGCACAGATACGCAGTATTTT
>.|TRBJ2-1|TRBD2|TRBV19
CASSPTGLAGYEQFF
TGTGCCAGTAGTCCGACGGGACTAGCGGGATATGAGCAGTTCTTC
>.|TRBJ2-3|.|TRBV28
CASSPQGRGTDTQYF
TGTGCCAGCAGTCCCCAGGGTAGGGGCACAGATACGCAGTATTTT
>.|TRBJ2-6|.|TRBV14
CASSQELSSGANVLTF
TGTGCCAGCAGCCAAGAATTGAGCTCTGGGGCCAACGTCCTGACTTTC
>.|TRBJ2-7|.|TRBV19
CASSTTSSYEQYF
TGTGCCAGTAGTACCACAAGCTCCTACGAGCAGTACTTC